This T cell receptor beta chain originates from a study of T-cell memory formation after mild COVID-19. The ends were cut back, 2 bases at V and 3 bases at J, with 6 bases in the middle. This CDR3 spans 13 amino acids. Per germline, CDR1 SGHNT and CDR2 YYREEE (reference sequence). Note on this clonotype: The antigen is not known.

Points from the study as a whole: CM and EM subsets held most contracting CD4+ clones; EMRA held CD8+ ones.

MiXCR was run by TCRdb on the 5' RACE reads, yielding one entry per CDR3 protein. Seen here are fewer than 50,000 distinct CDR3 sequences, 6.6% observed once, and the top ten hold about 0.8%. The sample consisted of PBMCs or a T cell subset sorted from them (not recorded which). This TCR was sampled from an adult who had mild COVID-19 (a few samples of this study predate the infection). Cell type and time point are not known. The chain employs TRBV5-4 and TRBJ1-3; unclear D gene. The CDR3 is CASSLEHGNTIYF. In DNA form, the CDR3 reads TGTGCCAGCAGCTTAGAACATGGAAACACCATATATTTT.